This T cell receptor beta chain is drawn from a study of T cells in Graves' hyperthyroidism and ophthalmopathy. Across the study: At initial diagnosis, before any treatment had begun, peripheral blood was obtained. Broader study findings: Within blood appeared most thyroid clonotypes that had expanded above 0.001.

The CDR3 totals 12 residues. Germline V gene sequence: CDR1 SQVTM, CDR2 ANQGSEA. The V and J ends lost 5 bases and 10 bases respectively, with 16 bases between them. Exclusions: uncontrolled infection, other autoimmune disease, pregnancy, lactation. About 10 ml fresh peripheral blood yielded the PBMCs. Amplification targeted TCR beta CDR3 regions from RNA transcripts. Researchers ran a first-round RT-PCR on the TCR CDR3 using the HTBI primer set. TCRdb processed the multiplex PCR reads anew with MiXCR; each CDR3 protein has one entry. The sample contains more than 650,000 distinct CDR3 sequences, 14% of which appear only once. This clonotype was seen a few times. Its antigen is not known.

This chain uses TRBV29-1 with TRBJ2-3; D remains ambiguous. The specimen was blood. The TCR was taken from a woman younger than 35 with Graves' hyperthyroidism. The DNA of the CDR3 is TGCAGCGTTCATAAAGGTGGGAATGCGCAGTATTTT. This sequence encodes CSVHKGGNAQYF.